The clone carrying this T cell receptor (beta chain) was found many times. Its antigen is as yet unknown. Trimming removed 6 bases from V and 1 base from J, with 6 bases in between. CDR1 is MNHNS and CDR2 is SASEGT in the germline V gene. The CDR3 length is 13 residues. The library came from three nested PCR rounds adapted from ARM-PCR protocols. Using its own MiXCR run on the multiplex PCR reads, TCRdb lists one record per CDR3 protein. The sample holds around 140,000 distinct CDR3 sequences, about 71% seen once. This specimen comes from a study of tumor and adjacent non-tumor tissue in lung cancer. Study-wide results and limits: Significantly higher TCR diversity was found in tumor than normal lung.

This sample's RNA came from whole unsorted tissue. The sequence was collected from a man in his sixties with small cell lung cancer. The genes are TRBV6-1 and TRBJ2-2; D call uncertain. The sample comprised lung tumor tissue. Here the CDR3 reads CASRTRNTGELFF. The CDR3 DNA reads as TGTGCCAGCAGGACGAGGAACACCGGGGAGCTGTTTTTT.